The next 13 T cell receptor beta chains were all read from a single sample in a study of T cells after yellow fever vaccination. In TCRdb, the 5' RACE reads were re-called with MiXCR into one record per CDR3 protein. The sample lists around 310,000 distinct CDR3 sequences, roughly 4.3% occurring once. The sample here was PBMCs, taken 5 days after the yellow fever booster vaccination. The source is a man between 18 and 29 years old who received the YFV17D yellow fever vaccine.

V usage is TRBV29-1 and J usage is TRBJ2-3; D perhaps matches TRBD2 (5 bases). Trimming cost V 0 bases and J 7 bases, with 11 bases left between them. From germline, CDR1 is SQVTM and CDR2 ANQGSEA. The CDR3 length is 13 residues. In nucleotides, the CDR3 is TGCAGCGTTGAAGAATTGGACTGGAATACGCAGTATTTT. Encoded protein: CSVEELDWNTQYF.

This clonotype has at least ten counts. This rearrangement joins TRBV7-3 to TRBJ1-1; TRBD1 matches 7 bases. Trimming took 5 bases from V and 1 from J; bases not matched to a gene: 4. The CDR3 sequence is 14 residues long. Germline CDR1 and CDR2: SGHTA and FQGTGA. The CDR3 is CASSTQGGNTEAFF. For the CDR3, the DNA is TGTGCCAGCAGCACCCAGGGGGGGAACACTGAAGCTTTCTTT.

This clonotype was observed a handful of times. V gene TRBV6-2 or TRBV6-3 combines with J gene TRBJ2-7, with D maybe TRBD1 (6 bases). The germline V gene has CDR1 MNHEY and CDR2 SVGEGT. The CDR3 sequence is 14 residues long. Trimming stripped 6 bases from V and 0 bases from J, with 12 bases between. DNA for the CDR3: TGTGCCAGCAGGTACACAGGGAACTCCTACGAGCAGTACGTC. Translation gives CASRYTGNSYEQYV.

The CDR3 spells CSASGARVNQPQHF. The CDR3 DNA reads TGCAGTGCTAGTGGCGCAAGAGTCAATCAGCCCCAGCATTTT. The chain has TRBV20-1 and TRBJ1-5; no clear D. The CDR3 totals 14 residues. Germline V CDR1 and CDR2: DFQATT, SNEGSKA (reference sequence). V dropped 3 bases and J dropped 3 bases, with 12 bases sitting between them.

This clonotype was detected only a few times. The V and J genes are TRBV7-2 and TRBJ2-3, with 13 bases fitting TRBD2. The CDR3 length is 17 residues. With 5 bases clipped from V and 2 bases from J, the junction kept 7 bases outside the gene matches. The germline gives CDR1 SGHTA, CDR2 FQGNSA. The CDR3 here is CASSLGLAGEYTDTQYF. The DNA of the CDR3 is TGTGCCAGCAGCCTCGGACTAGCGGGGGAGTACACAGATACGCAGTATTTT.

In this sample, this clonotype turned up a few times. The J gene is TRBJ1-2, the V gene TRBV20-1; D gene uncertain. Germline V gene sequence: CDR1 DFQATT, CDR2 SNEGSKA (reference sequence). V dropped 0 bases and J dropped 4 bases, with 6 bases sitting between them. This CDR3 contains 12 residues. CDR3 DNA: TGCAGTGCTAGAGATATGATCTATGGCTACACCTTC. Translated: CSARDMIYGYTF.

The sample holds many counts of this clonotype. The J gene is TRBJ2-4, the V gene TRBV20-1; D call uncertain. This CDR3 is 13 amino acids long. Looked up from germline, CDR1 is DFQATT and CDR2 is SNEGSKA (reference sequence). Trimming stripped 5 bases from V and 1 base from J, with 9 bases between. CDR3 coding DNA: TGCAGTGCTCCTTCCCTGGCCAAAAACATTCAGTACTTC. Protein product: CSAPSLAKNIQYF.

The V call is TRBV28, the J call TRBJ1-2; D gene unclear. Trimming cost V 5 bases and J 0 bases, with 13 bases left between them. The CDR3 runs to 15 residues. The germline V gene encodes CDR1 MDHEN and CDR2 SYDVKM. CDR3 DNA sequence: TGTGCCAGCAGTCCCCACGGGCTTCCTAACTATGGCTACACCTTC. It encodes CASSPHGLPNYGYTF.

This clonotype has more than one count but fewer than ten. The chain couples TRBV18 to TRBJ2-7, with 10 positions matching TRBD1. The CDR3 contains 15 residues. The V segment lost 3 bases and the J segment 0 bases; nucleotides outside the gene matches: 2. Germline CDR1 KGHSH, CDR2 LQKENI. The CDR3: CASSPRTGGSYEQYV. The CDR3 nucleotides are TGTGCCAGCTCACCGAGGACAGGGGGCTCCTACGAGCAGTACGTC.

This clonotype turned up a few times. V usage is TRBV9 and J usage is TRBJ1-2; D ambiguous. The V gene's germline CDR1 is SGDLS and CDR2 YYNGEE. Trimming removed 0 bases at V and 7 bases at J, with 13 bases between. The CDR3 sequence is 14 residues long. CDR3 coding DNA: TGTGCCAGCAGCGTAGTCGACTCCCCCCTTGGCTACACCTTC. As protein: CASSVVDSPLGYTF.

This clonotype has just a few counts. J is TRBJ2-3 and V is TRBV20-1; the match to TRBD2 covers 13 bases. V lost 1 base and J lost 8; bases outside the gene matches: 6. This CDR3 contains 15 residues. Germline V gene data show CDR1 as DFQATT and CDR2 as SNEGSKA (reference sequence). CDR3 protein: CSARVATSGGLTQYF. The CDR3 nucleotides read TGCAGTGCTAGAGTGGCGACTAGCGGGGGGCTTACGCAGTATTTT.

V and J are TRBV10-3 and TRBJ1-5; weak D call: TRBD1 (5 bases). Deletions cut 0 bases from V and 9 bases from J, with 12 bases between. Germline V CDR1 and CDR2: ENHRY, SYGVKD. The CDR3 contains 14 residues. CDR3 bases: TGTGCCATCAGTGAGTCGGGGGGGAACCGGCCCCAGCATTTT. Its translation: CAISESGGNRPQHF.

This clonotype appeared a few times. This chain joins TRBV5-1 and TRBJ2-7; D is ambiguous. The CDR3 length is 13 residues. V was cut by 4 bases and J by 4 bases, with 12 bases left in between. Germline V lookup: CDR1 SGHRS, CDR2 YFSETQ. The CDR3 DNA is TGCGCCAGCAGCCCCGAACACTATTACGAGCAGTACTTC. Translated, it gives CASSPEHYYEQYF.